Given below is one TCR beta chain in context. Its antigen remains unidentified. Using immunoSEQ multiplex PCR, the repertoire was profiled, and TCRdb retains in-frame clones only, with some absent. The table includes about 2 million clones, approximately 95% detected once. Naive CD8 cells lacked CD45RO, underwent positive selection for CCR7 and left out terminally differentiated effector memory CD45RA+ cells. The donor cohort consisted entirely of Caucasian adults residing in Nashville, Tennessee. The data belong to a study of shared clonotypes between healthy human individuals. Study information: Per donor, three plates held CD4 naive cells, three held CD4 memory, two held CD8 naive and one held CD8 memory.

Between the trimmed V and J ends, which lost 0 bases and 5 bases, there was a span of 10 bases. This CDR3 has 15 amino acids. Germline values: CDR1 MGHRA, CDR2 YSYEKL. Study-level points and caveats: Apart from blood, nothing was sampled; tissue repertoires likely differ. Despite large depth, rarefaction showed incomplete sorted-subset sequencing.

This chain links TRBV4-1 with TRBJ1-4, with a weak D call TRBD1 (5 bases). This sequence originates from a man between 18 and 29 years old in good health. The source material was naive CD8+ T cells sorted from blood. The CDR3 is CASSQDLGENEKLFF. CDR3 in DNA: TGCGCCAGCAGCCAAGATTTAGGGGAAAATGAAAAACTGTTTTTT.